This T cell receptor (beta chain) emerged from a study of human T cells and chemical hapten exposure. The CDR3 runs to 16 residues. Trimming shortened V by 7 bases and J by 9 bases, and 27 bases separated the two germline ends. The germline CDR1 and CDR2 sequences are SNHLY and FYNNEI. This clonotype was seen repeatedly, ten times or more. TCRdb used MiXCR to reprocess the RACE reads, holding one entry per CDR3 protein. The profile shows roughly 120,000 distinct CDR3 sequences, roughly 13% of them singletons. Sample time point: patch test 1, 2 weeks after DPC sensitization. Treatment noted: therapeutic diphenylcyclopropenone sensitization with weekly scalp DPC.

The TCR originated in a man younger than 35 with alopecia areata. Some clones in this sample may be carry-over from other donors' samples. Specimen: whole blood, collected in connection with sensitization to the hapten diphenylcyclopropenone (DPC). V usage is TRBV2 and J usage is TRBJ1-2; D remains unclear. In nucleotides, the CDR3 is TGTGCCAGCATTATGGAAATGCACCTTCTTACACCCCGCTACACCTTC. Protein sequence: CASIMEMHLLTPRYTF.